One T cell receptor (beta chain) is described in this entry. Its antigen is as yet unknown. Every one of the patients relapsed after autologous stem cell transplantation (brentuximab vedotin exposure was variable). Each best response was a complete response, a partial response or progressive disease. The CDR3 sequence is 17 residues long. CDR1 LNHNV and CDR2 YYDKDF come from the germline V gene (reference sequence). V lost 1 base and J lost 4; bases outside the gene matches: 4. The data were taken from a study of PD-1 blockade in classical Hodgkin lymphoma. In the study overall: A 3 mg/kg intravenous dose of nivolumab was received by patients every 2 weeks. General study findings and limits: Baseline diversity resembling that of newly diagnosed patients was seen in complete responders. Baseline TCR diversity was reportedly lower in newly diagnosed patients than healthy donors.

Sequenced by immunoSEQ multiplex PCR; TCRdb stores in-frame clones only, minus some. This table holds under 100,000 clones, 80% to 95% found once. The input for sequencing was peripheral blood mononuclear cells (PBMCs), taken before the second cycle of nivolumab. The chain carries TRBV15 and TRBJ2-3; 14 bases match TRBD2. The TCR originated in a human donor with classical Hodgkin lymphoma. The DNA of the CDR3 is TGTGCCACCAGCAGAGGCGGGACTAGCGGGAGCGCAGATACGCAGTATTTT. This translates into CATSRGGTSGSADTQYF.